The present T cell receptor (beta chain) was sequenced within a study of metastatic and nonmetastatic thyroid tumors (TCRdb year 2020). With respect to the entire study: Repertoires from peripheral blood and from tumor or nodule tissue samples of malignant and benign thyroid patients were compared.

This clone was recorded a few times. Its cognate antigen has yet to be identified. Base-call qualities are not available, and no considerably larger clone is one nucleotide away. The germline V gene supplies CDR1 WSHSY and CDR2 SAAADI. Ends trimmed: V by 2 bases, J by 9 bases; bases unmatched to a gene: 3. Spanning cysteine to phenylalanine, the CDR3 consists of 14 amino acids. Of all the DNA, just the CDR3 is kept, 42 bases in frame from base 1. The library relied on PCR. This sample was sequenced with an Illumina HiSeq 4000. High-throughput sequencing was used to profile the TCR beta-chain CDR3 region of every patient. From the authors' description of their analysis: A classifier to discriminate distant-metastatic papillary thyroid cancer patients was built from CDR3 differences across clinicopathological groups. To measure repertoire diversity the researchers used the Shannon index, while the Morisita-Horn index served to gauge how similar the tumor and blood repertoires were. TCRdb itself trimmed the public reads at Q25 with fastp, ran MiXCR and retained productive beta chains. The V and J calls shown here were made by TCRdb, not taken from the authors' results. The sample data list 30,000 to 45,000 clones, and under 40% of these were observed just once. The ten largest clones capture 15% to 20% of the sample.

None of the patients had been given any treatment before thyroid surgery. Patient clinical samples collected from about 2012 to 2019 were retrospectively analysed using T-cell receptor beta sequencing. The study at large found these results: In both blood and tumor samples, malignant tumors were reported to have significantly higher TCR beta diversity than benign nodules.

This chain is built from TRBV10-2 and TRBJ2-1; 11 junctional bases match TRBD1. The sample taken for sequencing was tumor tissue. The receptor was derived from a female donor with papillary thyroid cancer or a benign thyroid nodule (not recorded which). Some clones in this sample may be carry-over from other donors' samples. The CDR3 reads CASSEGTGGTEQFF. The nucleotides read TGCGCCAGCAGTGAGGGGACAGGGGGTACTGAGCAGTTCTTC.